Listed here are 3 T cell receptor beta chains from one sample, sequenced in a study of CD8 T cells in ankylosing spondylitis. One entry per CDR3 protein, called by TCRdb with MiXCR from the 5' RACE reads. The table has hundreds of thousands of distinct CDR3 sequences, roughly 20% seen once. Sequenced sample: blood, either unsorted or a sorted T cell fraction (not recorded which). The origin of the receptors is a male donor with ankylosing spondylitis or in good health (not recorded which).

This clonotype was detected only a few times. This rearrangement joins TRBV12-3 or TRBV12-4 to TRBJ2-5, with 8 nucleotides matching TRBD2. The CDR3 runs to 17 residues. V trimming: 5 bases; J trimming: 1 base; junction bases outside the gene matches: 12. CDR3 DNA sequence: TGTGCCAGCAGTCACTCGGGGGGGGACCGCCTCCAAGAGACCCAGTACTTC. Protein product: CASSHSGGDRLQETQYF.

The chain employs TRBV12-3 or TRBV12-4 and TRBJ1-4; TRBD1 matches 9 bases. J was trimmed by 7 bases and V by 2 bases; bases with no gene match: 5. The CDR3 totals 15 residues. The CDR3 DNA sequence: TGTGCCAGCAGTTTACTGGGACAGGGAGTTGAAAAACTGTTTTTT. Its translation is CASSLLGQGVEKLFF.

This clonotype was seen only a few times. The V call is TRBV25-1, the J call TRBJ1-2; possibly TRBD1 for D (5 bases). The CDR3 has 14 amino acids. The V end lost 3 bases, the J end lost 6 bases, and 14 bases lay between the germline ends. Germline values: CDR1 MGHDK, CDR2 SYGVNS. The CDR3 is CASSDPRRGDGYTF. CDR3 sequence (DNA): TGTGCCAGCAGTGATCCCAGACGAGGGGATGGCTACACCTTC.